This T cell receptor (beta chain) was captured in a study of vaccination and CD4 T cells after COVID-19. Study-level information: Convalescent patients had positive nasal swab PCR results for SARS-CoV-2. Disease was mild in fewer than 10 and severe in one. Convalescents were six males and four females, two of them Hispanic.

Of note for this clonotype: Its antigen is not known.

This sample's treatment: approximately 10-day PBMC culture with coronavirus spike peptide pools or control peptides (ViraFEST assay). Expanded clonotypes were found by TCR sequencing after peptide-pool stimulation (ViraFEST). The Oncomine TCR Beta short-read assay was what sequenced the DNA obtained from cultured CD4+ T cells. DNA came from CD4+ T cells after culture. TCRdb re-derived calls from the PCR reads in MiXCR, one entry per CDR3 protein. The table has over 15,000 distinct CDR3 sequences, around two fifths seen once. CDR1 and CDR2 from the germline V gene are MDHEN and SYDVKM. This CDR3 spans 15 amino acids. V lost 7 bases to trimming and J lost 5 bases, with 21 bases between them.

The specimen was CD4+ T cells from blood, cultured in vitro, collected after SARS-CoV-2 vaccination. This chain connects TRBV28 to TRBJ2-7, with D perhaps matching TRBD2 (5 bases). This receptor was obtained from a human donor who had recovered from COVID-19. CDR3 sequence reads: CASKPGTRVINEQYF. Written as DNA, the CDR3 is TGTGCCAGCAAACCAGGTACTAGGGTTATCAACGAGCAGTACTTC.